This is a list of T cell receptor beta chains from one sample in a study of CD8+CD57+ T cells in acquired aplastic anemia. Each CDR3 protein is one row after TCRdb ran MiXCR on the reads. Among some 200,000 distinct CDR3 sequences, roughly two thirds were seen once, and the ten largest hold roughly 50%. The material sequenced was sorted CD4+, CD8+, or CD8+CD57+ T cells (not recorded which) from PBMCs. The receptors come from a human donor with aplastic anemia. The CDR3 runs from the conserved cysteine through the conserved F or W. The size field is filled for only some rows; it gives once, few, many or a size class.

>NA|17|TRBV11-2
CASSPEGGTSGVYEQYF
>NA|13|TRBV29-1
CSVDGGQGYEQYF
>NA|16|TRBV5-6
CASSRGQTTLRNEQFF
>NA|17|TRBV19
CASSTRHRGGGANVLTF
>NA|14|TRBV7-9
CASSLIGGVYEQYF
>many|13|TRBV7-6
CASNEGGDNEQFF
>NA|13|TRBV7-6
CASSLGEYYEQYF
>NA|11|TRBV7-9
CASSLERTYTF
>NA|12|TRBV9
CASTGGNQPQHF
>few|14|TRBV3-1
CASSQEWRGLQAFF
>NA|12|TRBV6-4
CASKPGSYEQYF
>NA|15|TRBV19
CASSPKTSGNNEQFF
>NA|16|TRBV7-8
CASSIRTSGGPDTQYF
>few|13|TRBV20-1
CSARAQGKSPLHF
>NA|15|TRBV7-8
CASSLGAGGWDTQYF
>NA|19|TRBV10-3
CAISGTGTSGGLSTDTQFF
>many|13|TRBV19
CASSQGAGTEAFF
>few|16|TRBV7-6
CASSLGGTGVKDGYTF
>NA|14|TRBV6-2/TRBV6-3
CASSTKPGGAEAFF
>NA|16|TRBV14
CASSLRSGQGPYEQYF
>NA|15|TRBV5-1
CASSFSGTETGELFF
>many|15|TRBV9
CASSVDWGAADTQYF
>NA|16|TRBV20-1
CSARVPRLAEYNEQFF
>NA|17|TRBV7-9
CASSFGLSGGAGNEQFF
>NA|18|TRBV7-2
CASSRPGTSLTGANVLTF
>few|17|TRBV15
CATSGTGQGITNYGYTF
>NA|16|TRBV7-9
CVSSLSGGLSTDTRYF
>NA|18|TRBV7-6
CASSLGLAGGKLSYEQYF
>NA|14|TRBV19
CASADRPNTGELFF
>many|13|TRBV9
CASSGDSNYGYTF
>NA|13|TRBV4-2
CASSQEGGYEQYF
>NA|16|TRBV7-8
CASTSLALPPSYEQYF
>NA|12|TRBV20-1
CSAKNVADTQYF
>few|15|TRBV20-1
CSARRHSSSTDTQYF
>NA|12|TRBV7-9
CASSWTGNGAFF
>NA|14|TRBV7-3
CASSLTGFSSPLHF
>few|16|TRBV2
CASSERSARSGNTIYF
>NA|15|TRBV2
CASRVTGVANEKLFF